This TCR beta chain is drawn from a study of blood T cell repertoires in COVID-19 (dated by TCRdb to the early 2020s). In terms of the full investigation: Samples covering the acute and convalescent phases of COVID-19 were provided by collaborators in the United States, Italy and Spain. The material from the prospective study consisted of cDNA or gDNA derived from T cells, B-cell-depleted T cells, or PBMCs. The repertoires were made available in a free public database intended to serve as a resource for research on the immune response to SARS-CoV-2. The dataset comprised deeply sampled blood TCRbeta repertoires from subjects exposed to, actively infected with, or recovered from COVID-19. Where HLA class I and class II types were available, the types were taken from metadata supplied by the sample provider, not from assay-based typing. Samples were obtained from the ongoing ImmuneRACE study (first 160 participants) and from about 1,300 subjects provided by 6 global collaborators. A de-identified subject ID, COVID-19 status, age in years and sex were almost always included in the sample metadata. What the authors observed across the whole study: The quantity of clinical and demographic metadata differed by source and by participant and was supplied without curation.

Note on this clone: No antigen is known for it. The sample holds no much larger clone one base away, and base qualities are not on file.

Participants in the prospective study were aged 18 to 89 years, lived in under 30 United States geographic areas, and enrolled through a virtual design. Cohort assignment in the prospective study relied on participant-reported clinical history from a screening survey and a study questionnaire. Each participant in the prospective study had whole blood, serum and a nasopharyngeal or oropharyngeal swab collected by mobile phlebotomists. Participants in the prospective study had the option to provide additional blood draws and questionnaires over a roughly 2-month period. Blood samples from the prospective study were shipped frozen or at room temperature prior to DNA extraction. TCRbeta CDR3 regions were amplified from genomic DNA by means of the immunoSEQ Assay, a bias-controlled multiplex PCR. In the authors' own workflow: Nucleated cell counts per sample were estimated from amplification of reference gene primers within the assay. To quantify the absolute abundance of each unique TCRbeta CDR3 rearrangement, sequence reads were collapsed and filtered. For each sample, productive Simpson clonality was calculated by taking the square root of Simpson's diversity index across productive rearrangements. TCRdb took over this immuneACCESS table, retaining in-frame rearrangements with V and J assigned. Such tables are incomplete; in checked studies, under half of the missing clones stem from an unresolved V gene, and the remainder is unexplained. D and trimming were read from the DNA, whereas the V and J calls and clone size are those reported in that table. The sample data list approximately 220,000 clones, and roughly 86% of these were observed just once. The ten top clones hold around 2.6% of the sample.

Taken from the germline V gene (reference sequence), the CDR1 and CDR2 loops are SEHNR and FQNEAQ. The V end loses 1 base and the J end loses 7 bases, and a stretch of 5 bases separates them. From the cysteine through the phenylalanine, the CDR3 covers 12 amino acids. Only CDR3 DNA remains: 36 bases, in frame from the first base. Sequencing input: PBMCs or T cells enriched from blood (not recorded which). The TCR comes from a woman in her thirties with acute COVID-19. This chain joins TRBV7-9 to TRBJ1-5; confidence is insufficient to name the D gene. Read as DNA, the sequence is TGTGCCAGCAGCTTAGTGGAGCAGCCCCAGCATTTT. It translates as CASSLVEQPQHF.